The 23 T cell receptor beta chains below were found in one sample sequenced in a study of blood T cell repertoires in COVID-19 (dated by TCRdb to about 2020). Library prep was done by the immunoSEQ multiplex PCR assay. The table was pulled from immuneACCESS by TCRdb, which kept in-frame rearrangements only. Such tables lose some clones; where checked, under half of the loss comes from unresolved V genes, and the rest has no known cause. The sample table shows around 200,000 clones, and around 82% are seen once. Jointly, the top ten make up around 6% of the sample. Sequenced input: peripheral blood. These receptors all stem from a woman in her 70s with acute or convalescent COVID-19.

The gene calls are TRBV27 and TRBJ2-5; D unresolved. V gave up 1 base and J gave up 2 bases, with 8 bases separating them. CDR1 is MNHEY, CDR2 SMNVEV, per germline (reference sequence). CDR3 length: 14 amino acids. The CDR3: CASSLFPRQETQYF. The CDR3 DNA follows: TGTGCCAGCAGTTTATTCCCGAGGCAAGAGACCCAGTACTTC.

This clone has only one observation. This chain links TRBV19 with TRBJ2-7; D uncertain. The CDR3 has 14 residues. V was trimmed by 4 bases and J by 6 bases, leaving 16 bases between them. Germline V lookup: CDR1 LNHDA, CDR2 SQIVND (reference sequence). The CDR3 region has the DNA TGTGCCAGTAGTAGTTCTTCGTGGGCTTCCGAGCAGTACTTC. Residues: CASSSSSWASEQYF.

The chain couples TRBV18 to TRBJ2-3, with D unresolved. Germline values: CDR1 KGHSH, CDR2 LQKENI. V lost 1 base, J lost 0 bases, and 8 bases lay in between. The CDR3 contains 15 residues. CDR3 bases: TGTGCCAGCTCACCACAGCTAGACAGCACAGATACGCAGTATTTT. Translated: CASSPQLDSTDTQYF.

The chain recombines TRBV6-2 or TRBV6-3 with TRBJ2-2; a possible D gene is TRBD2 (6 bases). Between the trimmed V and J ends, which lost 2 bases and 1 base, there was a span of 11 bases. CDR1 MNHEY and CDR2 SVGEGT come from the germline V gene. The length of the CDR3 is 16 residues. The CDR3: CASSYPSVGNTGELFF. The CDR3 DNA is TGTGCCAGCAGTTACCCTAGCGTAGGGAACACCGGGGAGCTGTTTTTT.

The V and J genes are TRBV5-1 and TRBJ1-1, with D unclear. Germline V CDR1 and CDR2: SGHRS, YFSETQ. This CDR3 region has 13 residues. The V end lost 4 bases, the J end lost 5 bases, and 12 bases lay between the germline ends. This CDR3 reads CASSPWGGTEAFF. The CDR3 DNA reads TGCGCCAGCAGCCCCTGGGGAGGTACTGAAGCTTTCTTT.

The rearrangement uses TRBV28 and TRBJ2-5, with 7 bases aligning to TRBD2. The germline gives CDR1 MDHEN, CDR2 SYDVKM. The J segment lost 3 bases and the V segment lost 3 bases, leaving 7 bases of the junction unmatched. There are 15 residues in the CDR3. This chain's CDR3 is CASSFSRAGEETQYF. In DNA, the CDR3 is TGTGCCAGCAGTTTCAGTCGGGCGGGAGAAGAGACCCAGTACTTC.

The chain joins TRBV28 to TRBJ2-3; D is unclear. The CDR3 runs 15 residues. Germline V gene lookup returns CDR1 MDHEN and CDR2 SYDVKM. V was clipped by 3 bases and J by 3 bases, with 13 bases between them. The CDR3 DNA follows: TGTGCCAGCAGTTTTAGTTTCGCATCGACAGATACGCAGTATTTT. Protein sequence: CASSFSFASTDTQYF.

This chain connects TRBV7-9 to TRBJ2-2; 14 nucleotides align to TRBD2. In germline, CDR1 is SEHNR, CDR2 FQNEAQ (reference sequence). J lost 7 bases, V lost 5 bases, and 9 bases had no gene match. CDR3 size: 17 residues. CDR3 sequence (DNA): TGTGCCAGCAGCCCGGGGACTAGCGGGAGTTTTGGCGGGGAGCTGTTTTTT. It specifies CASSPGTSGSFGGELFF.

The V gene is TRBV3-1 (or the pseudogene TRBV3-2), the J gene TRBJ2-1, with 7 bases lining up with TRBD2. Per the germline V gene, CDR1 is LGHDT and CDR2 is YNNKEL (reference sequence). The CDR3 loop spans 16 amino acids. The V segment lost 3 bases and the J segment 8 bases; nucleotides outside the gene matches: 13. CDR3 DNA sequence: TGTGCCAGCAGCCAGCAGGGCGGGAGAGATGTCTATGAGCAGTTCTTC. This encodes CASSQQGGRDVYEQFF.

The chain couples TRBV28 to TRBJ1-2; tentative D call: TRBD1 (6 bases). V was pared by 7 bases and J by 2 bases, with 14 bases between. The CDR3 extends over 14 amino acids. CDR1 and CDR2 (germline): MDHEN, SYDVKM. For the CDR3, the DNA is TGTGCCAGCACCGCGGGGGCCCTAAACTATGGCTACACCTTC. Amino acid sequence: CASTAGALNYGYTF.

The rearrangement joins TRBV15 to TRBJ1-2, with D unresolved. Between the trimmed V and J ends, which lost 5 bases and 4 bases, there was a span of 5 bases. From germline, CDR1 is LNHNV and CDR2 YYDKDF (reference sequence). The CDR3 runs to 11 residues. CDR3 DNA sequence: TGTGCCACCAGCGCAGGCTATGGCTACACCTTC. This gives the protein CATSAGYGYTF.

This chain links TRBV10-3 with TRBJ2-2, with 7 nucleotides matching TRBD1. Per germline, CDR1 ENHRY and CDR2 SYGVKD. The J segment lost 2 bases and the V segment lost 4 bases, leaving 1 base of the junction unmatched. The CDR3 runs 14 residues. CDR3 sequence: CAISGQGNTGELFF. In DNA form, the CDR3 reads TGTGCCATCAGTGGACAGGGTAACACCGGGGAGCTGTTTTTT.

This clone was counted a single time. V is TRBV6-6 and J is TRBJ2-1; TRBD2 is a possible D gene (6 bases). The CDR3 extends over 16 amino acids. CDR1 is MNHNY and CDR2 is SVGAGI in the germline V gene (reference sequence). Trimming removed 5 bases from V and 9 bases from J, with 23 bases in between. The CDR3 loop reads CASSTPLGGEAGEQFF. CDR3 bases: TGTGCCAGCAGTACCCCCTTGGGGGGAGAGGCGGGTGAGCAGTTCTTC.

The chain recombines TRBV5-6 with TRBJ2-7; TRBD1 agrees at 10 bases. The CDR3 has 14 amino acids. Germline V gene sequence: CDR1 SGHDT, CDR2 YYEEEE. J gave up 1 base and V 4 bases, and 2 bases lay outside the gene matches. CDR3 amino acids: CASSVGQGSYEQYF. DNA of the CDR3: TGTGCCAGCAGCGTGGGACAGGGGTCCTACGAGCAGTACTTC.

The chain carries TRBV27 and TRBJ1-2; no definite D call. With 2 bases removed from V and 4 bases from J, the gap between germline ends came to 17 bases. Germline CDR1 and CDR2: MNHEY and SMNVEV (reference sequence). The CDR3 covers 16 residues. The CDR3 loop reads CASSLPGLNVFYGYTF. The CDR3 nucleotides are TGTGCCAGCAGTTTACCCGGACTGAACGTTTTCTATGGCTACACCTTC.

The DNA for the CDR3 is TGTGCCAGCAGCCAAGCCGACAGGGCGGATGCTTTCTTT. Translation: CASSQADRADAFF. V gene TRBV3-1 (or the pseudogene TRBV3-2) combines with J gene TRBJ1-1; 7 bases align to TRBD1. Trimming at V came to 1 base and at J to 11 bases, leaving 7 bases not matched to a gene. The CDR3 loop spans 13 amino acids. The germline CDR1 and CDR2 sequences are LGHDT and YNNKEL (reference sequence).

The CDR3 spells CSASDPSGTGYEQYF. The CDR3 nucleotides are TGCAGTGCTAGTGACCCCAGTGGCACAGGCTACGAGCAGTACTTC. The chain joins TRBV20-1 to TRBJ2-7; perhaps TRBD1 as D (5 bases). Germline V CDR1 and CDR2: DFQATT, SNEGSKA (reference sequence). CDR3 length: 15 amino acids. V was trimmed by 3 bases and J by 3 bases, leaving 18 bases between them.

The DNA of the CDR3 is TGTGCCATCAGTGACACGCAGTATGGCTACACCTTC. It specifies CAISDTQYGYTF. This sequence joins TRBV10-3 and TRBJ1-2; D not resolved. V was shortened by 3 bases and J by 5 bases, with 7 bases between the two germline ends. Germline V gives CDR1 ENHRY, CDR2 SYGVKD. The CDR3 is 12 amino acids.

This sequence joins TRBV6-5 and TRBJ1-4, with D hard to call. Germline lookup yields CDR1 MNHEY and CDR2 SVGAGI. The CDR3 sequence is 16 residues long. V was trimmed by 0 bases and J by 7 bases, leaving 15 bases between them. The CDR3 DNA follows: TGTGCCAGCAGTTACTCGAATGGGCTCAAAGGTGAAAAACTGTTTTTT. Amino acid sequence: CASSYSNGLKGEKLFF.

V gene TRBV30 combines with J gene TRBJ1-2; D might be TRBD1 (6 bases). Trimming took off 0 bases at V and 5 bases at J, with 19 bases between the two ends. The CDR3 is made up of 16 amino acids. Germline V gives CDR1 GTSNPN, CDR2 SVGIG (reference sequence). CDR3: CAWSVGGGTRRYGYTF. In DNA form, the CDR3 reads TGTGCCTGGAGTGTAGGGGGGGGCACCCGGAGGTATGGCTACACCTTC.

The rearrangement uses TRBV24-1 and TRBJ2-1, with TRBD2 matching 9 bases. Germline V gene lookup returns CDR1 KGHDR and CDR2 SFDVKD. After removal of 7 bases from V and 6 bases from J, the junction contained 6 bases not matched to a gene. There are 14 residues in the CDR3. The CDR3 nucleotides are TGTGCCACCAGGGGGGCGGGAGGGTTCAATGAGCAGTTCTTC. It is translated as CATRGAGGFNEQFF.

The chain links TRBV7-2 to TRBJ2-7, with 7 positions matching TRBD1. From germline, CDR1 is SGHTA and CDR2 FQGNSA. V lost 3 bases to trimming and J lost 2 bases; unmatched junction nucleotides: 4. CDR3 length equals 14 residues. CDR3 region: CASSFGTVAYEQYF. CDR3 coding DNA: TGTGCCAGCAGCTTCGGGACAGTGGCCTACGAGCAGTACTTC.

V usage is TRBV28 and J usage is TRBJ1-5; 7 bases fit TRBD1. The trim removed 5 bases at V and 3 bases at J, leaving 4 bases unmatched. The CDR3 consists of 14 residues. The germline V gene has CDR1 MDHEN and CDR2 SYDVKM. CDR3 bases: TGTGCCAGCAGTCCCGGGACAGTCAATCAGCCCCAGCATTTT. This encodes CASSPGTVNQPQHF.